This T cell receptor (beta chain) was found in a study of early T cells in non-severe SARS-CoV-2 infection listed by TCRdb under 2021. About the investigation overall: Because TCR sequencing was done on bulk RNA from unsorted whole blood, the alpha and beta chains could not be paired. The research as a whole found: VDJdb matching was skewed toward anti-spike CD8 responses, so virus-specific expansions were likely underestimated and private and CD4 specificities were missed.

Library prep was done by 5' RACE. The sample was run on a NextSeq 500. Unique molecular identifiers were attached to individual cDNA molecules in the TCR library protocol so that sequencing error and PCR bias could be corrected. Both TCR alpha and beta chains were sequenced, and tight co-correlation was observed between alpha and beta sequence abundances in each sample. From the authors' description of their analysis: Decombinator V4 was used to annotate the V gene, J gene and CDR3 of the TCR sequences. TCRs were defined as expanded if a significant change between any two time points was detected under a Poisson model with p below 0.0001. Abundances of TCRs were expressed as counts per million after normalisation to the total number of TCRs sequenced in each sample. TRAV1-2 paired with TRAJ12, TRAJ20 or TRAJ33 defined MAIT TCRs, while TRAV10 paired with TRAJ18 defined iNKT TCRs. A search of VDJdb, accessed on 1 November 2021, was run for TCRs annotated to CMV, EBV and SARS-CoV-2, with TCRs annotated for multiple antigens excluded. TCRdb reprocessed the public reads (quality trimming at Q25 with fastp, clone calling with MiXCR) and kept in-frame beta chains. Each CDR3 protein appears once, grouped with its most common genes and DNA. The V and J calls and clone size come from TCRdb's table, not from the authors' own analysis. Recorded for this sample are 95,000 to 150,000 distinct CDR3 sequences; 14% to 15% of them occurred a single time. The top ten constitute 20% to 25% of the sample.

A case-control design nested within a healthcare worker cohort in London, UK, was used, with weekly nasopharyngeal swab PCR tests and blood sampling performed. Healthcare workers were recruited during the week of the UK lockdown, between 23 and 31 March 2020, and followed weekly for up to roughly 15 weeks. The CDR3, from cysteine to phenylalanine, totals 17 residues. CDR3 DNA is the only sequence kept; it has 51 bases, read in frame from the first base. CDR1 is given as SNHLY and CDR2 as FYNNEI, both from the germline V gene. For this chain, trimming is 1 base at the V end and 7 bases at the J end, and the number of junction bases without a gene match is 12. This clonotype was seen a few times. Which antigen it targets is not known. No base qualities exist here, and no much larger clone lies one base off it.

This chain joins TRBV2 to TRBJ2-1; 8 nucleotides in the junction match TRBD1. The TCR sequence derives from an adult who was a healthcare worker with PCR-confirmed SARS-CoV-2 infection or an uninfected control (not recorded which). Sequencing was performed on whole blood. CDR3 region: CASSEGFWQGAGNEQFF. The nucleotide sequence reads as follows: TGTGCCAGCAGTGAAGGATTTTGGCAGGGGGCCGGGAATGAGCAGTTCTTC.